Below are 22 T cell receptor beta chains sequenced from a single sample in a study of shared clonotypes between healthy human individuals. Assay: immunoSEQ multiplex PCR; the TCRdb copy retains only in-frame clones and omits some. The sample carries about 710,000 clones, less than 80% recorded once. What was sequenced was memory CD4+ T cells sorted from blood. Stated subset: CD45RA-negative fraction. These receptors all come from a woman in her twenties or thirties in good health.

This clone was observed a few times. The chain employs TRBV19 and TRBJ1-2, with 9 bases aligning to TRBD1. The ends lost 6 bases at V and 8 bases at J; junction bases unmatched: 13. The CDR3 consists of 15 residues. Germline-derived CDR1 and CDR2 are LNHDA and SQIVND (reference sequence). CDR3: CASSRPGQGLRGYTF. CDR3 nucleotide sequence: TGTGCCAGTAGCCGACCCGGACAGGGGTTACGCGGCTACACCTTC.

The rearrangement joins TRBV19 to TRBJ2-1, with D perhaps TRBD2 (7 bases). V lost 5 bases, J lost 7 bases, and 27 bases lay in between. CDR3 length: 18 residues. Germline V gene data show CDR1 as LNHDA and CDR2 as SQIVND (reference sequence). CDR3 loop: CASSGGALAAVGRNEQFF. CDR3 DNA: TGTGCCAGTAGTGGGGGGGCCTTAGCGGCGGTCGGTCGGAATGAGCAGTTCTTC.

The chain employs TRBV14 and TRBJ2-3, with 8 bases matching TRBD2. The CDR3 covers 16 residues. The V gene end was trimmed by 0 bases and the J gene end by 6 bases; junction bases not matched to a gene: 8. Germline values: CDR1 SGHDN, CDR2 FVKESK. CDR3 region: CASSQDTGAGDDTQYF. DNA of the CDR3: TGTGCCAGCAGCCAAGATACCGGAGCGGGAGATGATACGCAGTATTTT.

The chain carries TRBV6-5 and TRBJ1-2; D is unresolved. Germline-derived CDR1 and CDR2 are MNHEY and SVGAGI. There are 15 residues in the CDR3. V was shortened by 8 bases and J by 4 bases, with 20 bases between the two germline ends. The CDR3 protein is CASARMDGVSYGYTF. In DNA, the CDR3 is TGTGCCAGCGCAAGGATGGACGGCGTGAGCTATGGCTACACCTTC.

The J gene is TRBJ2-7, the V gene TRBV7-6, with 8 nucleotides matching TRBD2. Per the germline V gene, CDR1 is SGHVS and CDR2 is FNYEAQ. The CDR3 length is 16 residues. V lost 7 bases, J lost 4 bases, and 15 bases stayed unmatched. The CDR3 is CASTSGRASGPYEQYF. Written as DNA, the CDR3 is TGTGCCAGCACCTCCGGGAGGGCATCCGGTCCTTACGAGCAGTACTTC.

The chain uses TRBV28 and TRBJ1-2; D is unresolved. The CDR3 runs to 12 residues. Trimming shortened V by 6 bases and J by 4 bases, and 9 bases separated the two germline ends. CDR1 is MDHEN, CDR2 SYDVKM, per germline. Here the CDR3 DNA reads TGTGCCAGCAGGGCCGTCGGCTATGGCTACACCTTC. As protein: CASRAVGYGYTF.

The chain joins TRBV4-2 to TRBJ2-7; D is perhaps TRBD1 (5 bases). The CDR3 covers 14 residues. Germline assignment: CDR1 LGHNA and CDR2 YNFKEQ. V was cut by 3 bases and J by 3 bases, with 12 bases left in between. The CDR3 DNA is TGTGCCAGCAGCCACCAGGACGACAGCTACGAGCAGTACTTC. Translation gives CASSHQDDSYEQYF.

For this clone: Other DNA variants within this sample encode the same CDR3. The chain is built from TRBV5-1 and TRBJ1-1; D is ambiguous. CDR3 length: 14 residues. V was cut by 3 bases and J by 1 base, with 10 bases left in between. Germline assignment: CDR1 SGHRS and CDR2 YFSETQ. The CDR3 DNA is TGCGCCAGCAGCTCCCTTGGTCAGAACACTGAAGCTTTCTTT. Protein: CASSSLGQNTEAFF.

The chain joins TRBV28 to TRBJ1-2, with D possibly TRBD1 on 5 matching bases. The V gene's germline CDR1 is MDHEN and CDR2 SYDVKM. This CDR3 contains 13 residues. The V end was cut by 7 bases, the J end by 8 bases, with 17 bases between. DNA of the CDR3: TGTGCCAGCAACGACCGGGACCACGAGGGCTACACCTTC. Encoded protein: CASNDRDHEGYTF.

This clone was counted between two and nine times. J is TRBJ2-5 and V is TRBV25-1; 8 nucleotides line up with TRBD1. The J call may be incorrect, as the DNA end agrees better with TRBJ2-7. Germline V lookup: CDR1 MGHDK, CDR2 SYGVNS. The CDR3 has 14 residues. CDR3 coding DNA: TGTGCCAGCAGCGGGGTTGGACAGGGTGTCGAGCAGTACTTC. Translated: CASSGVGQGVEQYF.

The chain uses TRBV18 and TRBJ2-3; tentative D call: TRBD2 (6 bases). This CDR3 has 14 residues. Germline V CDR1 and CDR2: KGHSH, LQKENI. Trimming removed 5 bases at V and 0 bases at J, with 9 bases between. The CDR3 region has the DNA TGTGCCAGCTCATCGGGACTCAGCACAGATACGCAGTATTTT. Its translation is CASSSGLSTDTQYF.

V is TRBV6-5 and J is TRBJ1-1; no definite D call. This CDR3 has 16 residues. V lost 6 bases and J lost 4, with 21 bases in between. Looked up from germline, CDR1 is MNHEY and CDR2 is SVGAGI. The CDR3: CASSYRLRTGGTEAFF. The CDR3 region has the DNA TGTGCCAGCAGCTACCGTCTTAGGACGGGCGGCACTGAAGCTTTCTTT.

Of note for this clone: Other DNA sequences from this sample encode an identical CDR3 as well. This sequence joins TRBV7-3 and TRBJ2-2; D is perhaps TRBD2 (6 bases). With 8 bases removed from V and 5 bases from J, the gap between germline ends came to 9 bases. Germline V gene sequence: CDR1 SGHTA, CDR2 FQGTGA. The CDR3 spans 12 residues. Here the CDR3 reads CASGRYTGELFF. DNA for the CDR3: TGTGCCAGCGGGAGGTATACCGGGGAGCTGTTTTTT.

The chain links TRBV4-1 to TRBJ2-1; TRBD2 matches at 10 bases. Trimming removed 1 base from V and 3 bases from J; junction bases left unmatched: 3. The CDR3 length is 16 residues. Germline assignment: CDR1 MGHRA and CDR2 YSYEKL. The CDR3 region is CASSQGPSGSYNEQFF. The CDR3 DNA follows: TGCGCCAGCAGCCAAGGGCCTAGCGGGAGCTACAATGAGCAGTTCTTC.

V usage is TRBV6-1 and J usage is TRBJ2-2; no clear D gene. The germline V gene encodes CDR1 MNHNS and CDR2 SASEGT. The V gene lost 3 bases and the J gene lost 1 base, with 12 bases spanning the gap. The CDR3 is 16 residues long. CDR3 nucleotides: TGTGCCAGCAGTGATCAAATGGCCGGGAACACCGGGGAGCTGTTTTTT. This codes for CASSDQMAGNTGELFF.

The rearrangement uses TRBV27 and TRBJ1-4; 7 bases are a match to TRBD1. This CDR3 has 14 amino acids. The ends lost 0 bases at V and 11 bases at J; junction bases unmatched: 6. The V gene's germline CDR1 is MNHEY and CDR2 SMNVEV (reference sequence). In DNA, the CDR3 is TGTGCCAGCAGTTTATCCGGACAGGCAGGGAAACTGTTTTTT. Its translation: CASSLSGQAGKLFF.

The rearrangement links TRBV15 to TRBJ2-5; 9 bases are shared with TRBD1. CDR1 LNHNV and CDR2 YYDKDF come from the germline V gene (reference sequence). The CDR3 is 14 amino acids. V gave up 3 bases and J gave up 5 bases; unmatched junction bases: 4. CDR3 nucleotides: TGTGCCACCAGCAGGGGGACAGGGTCGGAGACCCAGTACTTC. Residues: CATSRGTGSETQYF.

This chain links TRBV5-4 with TRBJ1-2; 9 bases agree with TRBD1. Germline V gene data show CDR1 as SGHNT and CDR2 as YYREEE (reference sequence). CDR3 length: 14 residues. J gave up 3 bases and V 0 bases, and 0 bases lay outside the gene matches. The CDR3 loop reads CASSLGQGDYGYTF. DNA of the CDR3: TGTGCCAGCAGCTTGGGACAGGGGGACTATGGCTACACCTTC.

CDR3 sequence (DNA): TGTGCCAGCACCCTTAAGGGACAGGGGATGGCTGGGGCCAACGTCCTGACTTTC. It yields the protein CASTLKGQGMAGANVLTF. This chain connects TRBV2 to TRBJ2-6; 10 positions match TRBD1. After removal of 7 bases from V and 2 bases from J, the junction contained 11 bases not matched to a gene. CDR3 size: 18 residues. The germline gives CDR1 SNHLY, CDR2 FYNNEI.

The chain couples TRBV7-2 to TRBJ1-3; D not resolved. Deletions cut 5 bases from V and 3 bases from J, with 17 bases between. CDR1 and CDR2 (germline): SGHTA, FQGNSA. The CDR3 is 16 amino acids. This chain's CDR3 is CASSHTGERSGNTIYF. DNA for the CDR3: TGTGCCAGCAGCCATACCGGAGAGAGAAGTGGAAACACCATATATTTT.

With regard to this clone: This specimen includes other DNA sequences encoding the same CDR3. V and J are TRBV28 and TRBJ1-1, with 7 bases lining up with TRBD1. V was clipped by 7 bases and J by 3 bases; unmatched bases: 2. The CDR3 loop spans 12 amino acids. The germline V gene encodes CDR1 MDHEN and CDR2 SYDVKM. The CDR3 loop reads CASTTGDTEAFF. DNA for the CDR3: TGTGCCAGCACCACAGGGGACACTGAAGCTTTCTTT.

Note on this clone: A read error is likely here: a far larger clone is one base away. The sample holds other DNA sequences that translate to the same CDR3. The chain combines TRBV5-1 with TRBJ2-3; TRBD2 might be the D (6 bases). V was shortened by 2 bases and J by 5 bases, with 12 bases between the two germline ends. This CDR3 has 14 amino acids. Looked up from germline, CDR1 is SGHRS and CDR2 is YFSETQ. The chain's CDR3 is CASSFGQGGDTQYF. CDR3 DNA sequence: TGCGCCAGCAGCTTCGGGCAGGGAGGAGATACGCAGTATTTT.